These 24 T cell receptor beta chains were all obtained from the same sample, sequenced in a study of T cells in Graves' hyperthyroidism and ophthalmopathy. Using RNA transcripts as the source, TCR beta CDR3 regions were amplified. The primer set for the first-round RT-PCR of the TCR CDR3 was HTBI. Via MiXCR, TCRdb re-called the multiplex PCR reads, giving one row per CDR3 protein. In the table there are about 380,000 distinct CDR3 sequences, roughly 12% of which are singletons. Material for sequencing was blood. The receptors here all came from a man aged 30 to 39 with Graves' hyperthyroidism that later progressed to Graves' ophthalmopathy.

This clonotype was counted only a few times. V gene TRBV10-2 combines with J gene TRBJ2-7; TRBD2 matches 11 bases. The CDR3 has 15 residues. V gave up 2 bases and J gave up 5 bases; unmatched junction bases: 5. CDR1 is WSHSY and CDR2 is SAAADI in the germline V gene. The CDR3 loop is CASSEGLAGGNEQYF. The CDR3 region has the DNA TGCGCCAGCAGTGAGGGATTAGCGGGGGGGAACGAGCAGTACTTC.

This clonotype was found a few times. The CDR3 reads CASSPPGAGGALITDTQYF. CDR3 nucleotide sequence: TGTGCCAGCAGCCCCCCTGGCGCGGGGGGGGCCTTAATCACAGATACGCAGTATTTT. J is TRBJ2-3 and V is TRBV5-6; 9 nucleotides match TRBD2. Germline CDR1 SGHDT, CDR2 YYEEEE. The trim removed 4 bases at V and 2 bases at J, leaving 17 bases unmatched. This CDR3 has 19 amino acids.

The sample holds many counts of this clonotype. The chain carries TRBV29-1 and TRBJ2-1, with 7 bases lining up with TRBD2. The trim removed 4 bases at V and 1 base at J, leaving 7 bases unmatched. The CDR3 extends over 15 amino acids. Looked up from germline, CDR1 is SQVTM and CDR2 is ANQGSEA. The CDR3 sequence: CSVVDGGGSYNEQFF. The CDR3 DNA reads TGCAGCGTTGTAGACGGGGGAGGGTCCTACAATGAGCAGTTCTTC.

This clonotype was picked up many times. The rearrangement joins TRBV11-3 to TRBJ2-7; 7 bases agree with TRBD1. The junction had 14 bases not matched to a gene; V was cut back by 5 bases and J by 4 bases. CDR3 size: 16 residues. Germline V CDR1 and CDR2: SGHNT, YENEEA. CDR3 sequence (DNA): TGTGCCAGCAGCCCTCTAAATCCAGGGGGTCTGTACGAGCAGTACTTC. This translates into CASSPLNPGGLYEQYF. Combining the CDR3 with reference TRBV11-3 and TRBJ2-7 gives the whole variable domain EAGVVQSPRYKIIEKKQPVAFWCNPISGHNTLYWYLQNLGQGPELLIRYENEEAVDDSQLPKDRFSAERLKGVDSTLKIQPAELGDSAVYLCASSPLNPGGLYEQYFGPGTRLTVT.

This clonotype was detected many times. In nucleotides, the CDR3 is TGCAGTGCTCCGAAGACAGGTTCTCAAGAGACCCAGTACTTC. It translates to CSAPKTGSQETQYF. This chain links TRBV20-1 with TRBJ2-5; tentatively, D is TRBD1 (6 bases). The germline V gene has CDR1 DFQATT and CDR2 SNEGSKA (reference sequence). The CDR3 totals 14 residues. With 5 bases removed from V and 2 bases from J, the gap between germline ends came to 15 bases.

This clonotype has a count of ten or more. The rearrangement links TRBV28 to TRBJ1-4, with a weak D call TRBD1 (5 bases). The CDR3 spans 13 residues. The germline gives CDR1 MDHEN, CDR2 SYDVKM. Trimming removed 6 bases at V and 4 bases at J, with 9 bases between. In DNA form, the CDR3 reads TGTGCCAGCAGGGGACGGATTAATGAAAAACTGTTTTTT. Residues: CASRGRINEKLFF.

This clonotype was seen a few times. The chain joins TRBV15 to TRBJ1-6; tentatively, D is TRBD1 (6 bases). CDR1 is LNHNV and CDR2 is YYDKDF in the germline V gene (reference sequence). Trimming removed 5 bases at V and 9 bases at J, with 17 bases between. This CDR3 comprises 15 residues. The CDR3 here is CATSGSGASISPLHF. The CDR3 coding sequence is TGTGCCACCAGCGGGTCAGGGGCGAGTATTTCACCCCTCCACTTT.

This chain joins TRBV10-3 and TRBJ2-1, with D possibly matching TRBD1 (6 bases). This CDR3 has 15 amino acids. Deletions cut 0 bases from V and 4 bases from J, with 10 bases between. The germline CDR1 and CDR2 sequences are ENHRY and SYGVKD. CDR3 in amino acids: CAISESTDSYNEQFF. CDR3 nucleotide sequence: TGTGCCATCAGTGAGTCGACGGACAGTTACAATGAGCAGTTCTTC.

This clonotype was observed at least ten times. The chain employs TRBV28 and TRBJ2-3; TRBD2 matches 9 bases. With 6 bases clipped from V and 2 bases from J, the junction kept 9 bases outside the gene matches. Germline loops: CDR1 MDHEN, CDR2 SYDVKM. The CDR3 is 16 residues long. The CDR3 reads CASSRRVAGATDTQYF. The CDR3 bases are TGTGCCAGCAGCCGTAGAGTAGCGGGGGCCACAGATACGCAGTATTTT. The full variable domain, rest sourced from reference TRBV28 and TRBJ2-3, is DVKVTQSSRYLVKRTGEKVFLECVQDMDHENMFWYRQDPGLGLRLIYFSYDVKMKEKGDIPEGYSVSREKKERFSLILESASTNQTSMYLCASSRRVAGATDTQYFGPGTRLTVL.

This clonotype was seen many times. The rearrangement joins TRBV10-3 to TRBJ1-1; 9 bases fit TRBD1. V shed 0 bases, J shed 3 bases, and the junction held 5 bases outside the gene matches. The CDR3 consists of 16 residues. CDR1 and CDR2 (germline): ENHRY, SYGVKD. The CDR3 sequence: CAISESGNRGHTEAFF. CDR3 nucleotide sequence: TGTGCCATCAGTGAGTCAGGAAACAGGGGGCACACTGAAGCTTTCTTT.

This clonotype was picked up a small number of times. This chain links TRBV7-2 with TRBJ1-4, with 9 bases lining up with TRBD1. The CDR3 contains 15 residues. Germline CDR1 SGHTA, CDR2 FQGNSA. With V trimmed by 0 bases and J by 6 bases, 2 bases remained unmatched. The CDR3 protein is CASSLAGTGYEKLFF. Here the CDR3 DNA reads TGTGCCAGCAGCTTAGCCGGGACAGGGTATGAAAAACTGTTTTTT.

This clonotype was observed at least ten times. The chain has TRBV28 and TRBJ1-1; D gene ambiguous. CDR1 is MDHEN, CDR2 SYDVKM, per germline. The CDR3 spans 14 residues. The V end was cut by 11 bases, the J end by 5 bases, with 21 bases between. The CDR3 coding sequence is TGTGCCCTCGACTCTCTAAGGGTTTCAACTGAAGCTTTCTTT. Amino acid sequence: CALDSLRVSTEAFF.

The table lists this clonotype with many counts. This chain uses TRBV6-1 with TRBJ2-7; unclear D gene. CDR1 MNHNS and CDR2 SASEGT come from the germline V gene. The V and J ends lost 6 bases and 0 bases respectively, with 12 bases between them. There are 14 residues in the CDR3. The CDR3 is CASSLHGYSYEQYF. CDR3 in DNA: TGTGCCAGCAGCCTTCATGGTTACTCCTACGAGCAGTACTTC.

This clonotype was found many times. This chain uses TRBV7-8 with TRBJ2-5; D is perhaps TRBD1 or TRBD2 (7 bases each). V lost 6 bases, J lost 6 bases, and 20 bases lay in between. The germline V gene has CDR1 SGHVS and CDR2 FQNEAQ. CDR3 size: 15 residues. The CDR3 region is CASRNRGEGAKTQYF. The CDR3 DNA is TGTGCCAGCAGGAACCGCGGGGAGGGGGCGAAGACCCAGTACTTC.

This clonotype was seen ten or more times. V usage is TRBV6-4 and J usage is TRBJ1-1; D is ambiguous. The CDR3 runs to 13 residues. The germline CDR1 and CDR2 sequences are MRHNA and SNTAGT. Trimming removed 4 bases from V and 0 bases from J, with 6 bases in between. This CDR3 reads CASSANMNTEAFF. CDR3 in DNA: TGTGCCAGCAGTGCAAACATGAACACTGAAGCTTTCTTT.

A few counts support this clonotype. This chain joins TRBV4-1 and TRBJ2-1; 9 bases map to TRBD2. This CDR3 has 16 amino acids. The germline CDR1 and CDR2 sequences are MGHRA and YSYEKL. Germline trimming cut 3 bases from V and 4 bases from J; bases unmatched to any gene: 7. The CDR3 nucleotides read TGCGCCAGCAGCCAGATTAGCGGGGGCCAGTACAATGAGCAGTTCTTC. This encodes CASSQISGGQYNEQFF.

Here the CDR3 reads CASSTDRVNSPLHF. CDR3 bases: TGTGCCAGCAGTACTGACAGGGTTAATTCACCCCTCCACTTT. The rearrangement links TRBV2 to TRBJ1-6; 7 nucleotides align to TRBD1. CDR1 SNHLY and CDR2 FYNNEI come from the germline V gene. After removal of 5 bases from V and 6 bases from J, the junction contained 4 bases not matched to a gene. This CDR3 comprises 14 residues.

This clonotype was counted at least ten times. The gene calls are TRBV7-9 and TRBJ1-1; weak D call: TRBD1 (5 bases). V dropped 0 bases and J dropped 7 bases, with 15 bases sitting between them. In germline, CDR1 is SEHNR, CDR2 FQNEAQ (reference sequence). CDR3 length: 15 amino acids. CDR3 bases: TGTGCCAGCAGCTTAGCGTTTCAGACAGTGAATGAAGCTTTCTTT. This gives the protein CASSLAFQTVNEAFF.

This clonotype came up a few times. This chain uses TRBV19 with TRBJ1-4; maybe TRBD1 (5 bases). Trimming took off 3 bases at V and 7 bases at J, with 9 bases between the two ends. Per the germline V gene, CDR1 is LNHDA and CDR2 is SQIVND (reference sequence). The CDR3 contains 13 residues. The CDR3 loop reads CASSIRGGEKLFF. The CDR3, as DNA: TGTGCCAGTAGTATTAGGGGCGGTGAAAAACTGTTTTTT.

This clonotype was counted at least ten times. The rearrangement joins TRBV3-1 to TRBJ1-5; 8 bases match TRBD1. The CDR3 consists of 15 residues. The ends lost 4 bases at V and 3 bases at J; junction bases unmatched: 5. Germline V lookup: CDR1 LGHDT, CDR2 YNNKEL (reference sequence). This CDR3 is CASSPRQGNNQPQHF. The CDR3 DNA reads as TGTGCCAGCAGCCCCCGACAGGGGAACAATCAGCCCCAGCATTTT.

This clonotype was detected a few times. This chain links TRBV6-6 with TRBJ1-2, with 10 bases matching TRBD1. V was pared by 2 bases and J by 2 bases, with 8 bases of the junction left unmatched. From germline, CDR1 is MNHNY and CDR2 SVGAGI (reference sequence). CDR3 length equals 17 residues. The CDR3 is CASSYGDRGMGNYGYTF. As DNA, the CDR3 is TGTGCCAGCAGTTACGGGGACAGGGGCATGGGGAACTATGGCTACACCTTC.

The rearrangement joins TRBV10-1 to TRBJ2-1; D is ambiguous. The CDR3 has 14 residues. Trimming cost V 3 bases and J 8 bases, with 14 bases left between them. Germline values: CDR1 WNHNN, CDR2 SYGVQD (reference sequence). In nucleotides, the CDR3 is TGCGCCAGCAGTGACTTTGGTGGGTTCCATGAGCAGTTCTTC. Amino acid sequence: CASSDFGGFHEQFF.

At least ten counts were recorded for this clonotype. The V and J genes are TRBV20-1 and TRBJ2-7; perhaps D is TRBD1 or TRBD2 (5 bases each). The V and J ends lost 0 bases and 5 bases respectively, with 17 bases between them. The CDR3 sequence is 15 residues long. The germline V gene encodes CDR1 DFQATT and CDR2 SNEGSKA (reference sequence). The chain's CDR3 is CSARDLGTPHHEQYF. The CDR3 DNA reads as TGCAGTGCTAGAGATCTGGGGACCCCTCACCACGAGCAGTACTTC.

Worth noting for this clonotype: A junction end diverges from the germline sequence, so it may reflect a read error. The rearrangement uses TRBV7-9 and TRBJ1-1, with D uncertain. CDR1 SEHNR and CDR2 FQNEAQ come from the germline V gene (reference sequence). The CDR3 is 14 residues long. The CDR3 spells CASSRPQVGTETFF. CDR3 nucleotides: TGTGCCAGCAGCCGACCCCAGGTGGGCACTGAAACTTTCTTT.